This TCR beta chain came from a study of T cell repertoires in cytomegalovirus infection. TCRdb independently ran MiXCR on the reads; one entry per CDR3 protein. The sample gives hundreds of thousands of distinct CDR3 sequences, 30% to 35% of which show up once; 18% is in the top ten. In its sample, this clonotype was seen many times. Antigen specificity is unknown. V was clipped by 5 bases and J by 6 bases, with 13 bases between them. There are 13 residues in the CDR3. Per germline, CDR1 SGHTA and CDR2 FQGNSA. Source: cultured PBMCs, taken from culture after CMV antigen stimulation. The chain carries TRBV7-2 and TRBJ1-2; a possible D gene is TRBD1 (5 bases). This receptor was obtained from a human donor in good health (CMV status not recorded). Some clones in this sample may be carry-over from other donors' samples. This CDR3 is CASSIDSQNGYTF. The CDR3 coding sequence is TGTGCCAGCAGCATCGACAGTCAGAATGGCTACACCTTC.